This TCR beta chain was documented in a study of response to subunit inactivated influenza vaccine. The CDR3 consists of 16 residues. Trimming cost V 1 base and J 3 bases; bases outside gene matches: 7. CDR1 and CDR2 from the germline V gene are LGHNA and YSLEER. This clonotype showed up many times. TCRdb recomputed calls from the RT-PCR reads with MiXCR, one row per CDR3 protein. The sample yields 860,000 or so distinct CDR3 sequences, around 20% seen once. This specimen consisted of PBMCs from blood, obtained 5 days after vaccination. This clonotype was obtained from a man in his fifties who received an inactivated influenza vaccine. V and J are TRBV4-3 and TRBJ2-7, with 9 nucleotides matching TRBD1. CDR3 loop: CASSQAPGQGLYEQYF. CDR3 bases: TGCGCCAGCAGCCAAGCTCCGGGACAGGGACTCTACGAGCAGTACTTC.